These 8 T cell receptor beta chains originate from one sample sequenced in a study of CD8 T cells in Susac syndrome. When the RNA was reverse transcribed, random hexamers were used with an input of about 0.5 to 1 ug. TCRdb passed the immunoSEQ multiplex PCR reads through MiXCR, listing each CDR3 protein once. Seen here are about 22,000 distinct CDR3 sequences, about 92% observed once, and the top ten hold 0.27%. Sequencing used CD8+ T cells from PBMCs. These receptors were taken from a human donor in good health.

The chain uses TRBV6-5 and TRBJ1-1; D possibly corresponds to TRBD1 (6 bases). The CDR3 runs 15 residues. Germline CDR1 is MNHEY and CDR2 is SVGAGI. Trimming took off 4 bases at V and 0 bases at J, with 12 bases between the two ends. In DNA form, the CDR3 reads TGTGCCAGCAGTTCTCGGACAGAAATGAACACTGAAGCTTTCTTT. Translating it yields CASSSRTEMNTEAFF.

This chain links TRBV19 with TRBJ1-6; TRBD1 might be the D (6 bases). CDR3 size: 14 residues. V lost 10 bases to trimming and J lost 10 bases, with 20 bases between them. The germline V gene encodes CDR1 LNHDA and CDR2 SQIVND (reference sequence). The CDR3 reads CATRGALTGSPLHF. CDR3 DNA: TGTGCCACTCGAGGGGCCCTGACAGGATCACCCCTCCACTTT. The full variable domain, completed using reference TRBV19 and TRBJ1-6, is DGGITQSPKYLFRKEGQNVTLSCEQNLNHDAMYWYRQDPGQGLRLIYYSQIVNDFQKGDIAEGYSVSREKKESFPLTVTSAQKNPTAFYLCATRGALTGSPLHFGNGTRLTVT.

The V and J genes are TRBV7-2 and TRBJ2-7; D ambiguous. Germline V gives CDR1 SGHTA, CDR2 FQGNSA. This CDR3 spans 15 amino acids. Trimming left V 6 bases short and J 2 bases short, with 17 bases between. The CDR3 bases are TGTGCCAGCAGTTCGTCATCAACAGTACCCTACGAGCAGTACTTC. Its protein is CASSSSSTVPYEQYF.

This chain uses TRBV29-1 with TRBJ2-7; D is perhaps TRBD1 (6 bases). Trimming took 5 bases from V and 1 from J, leaving 9 bases between them. Germline V gene data show CDR1 as SQVTM and CDR2 as ANQGSEA. CDR3 size: 12 residues. The CDR3 DNA reads as TGCAGCGTTCGGGACACTTCCTACGAGCAGTACTTC. It codes for CSVRDTSYEQYF.

This clonotype showed up just once. J is TRBJ2-7 and V is TRBV12-5; 8 bases map to TRBD2. Germline CDR1 reads LGHNT; CDR2 reads FRNRAP. V trimming: 6 bases; J trimming: 7 bases; junction bases outside the gene matches: 20. The length of the CDR3 is 17 residues. The CDR3 here is CASGPPQRGLLPGEQYF. The CDR3 region has the DNA TGTGCTAGTGGCCCCCCCCAGCGGGGGCTCCTACCTGGAGAGCAGTACTTC. Drawing the rest from reference TRBV12-5 and TRBJ2-7, the complete variable domain is DARVTQTPRHKVTEMGQEVTMRCQPILGHNTVFWYRQTMMQGLELLAYFRNRAPLDDSGMPKDRFSAEMPDATLATLKIQPSEPRDSAVYFCASGPPQRGLLPGEQYFGPGTRLTVT.

CDR3 nucleotide sequence: TGTGCCAGCAGGCTGGGGGGGGGCACTGAAGCTTTCTTT. Amino acid sequence: CASRLGGGTEAFF. J is TRBJ1-1 and V is TRBV12-3 or TRBV12-4, with D maybe TRBD1 (5 bases). With 6 bases removed from V and 4 bases from J, the gap between germline ends came to 12 bases. There are 13 residues in the CDR3.

The CDR3 nucleotides are TGCGCCAGCAGCCAAGTTTGGGGTCCAGATACGCAGTATTTT. It is translated as CASSQVWGPDTQYF. This chain uses TRBV4-3 with TRBJ2-3; D remains unclear. The V gene's germline CDR1 is LGHNA and CDR2 YSLEER. CDR3 length equals 14 residues. Trimming cost V 1 base and J 4 bases, with 9 bases left between them.

V gene TRBV5-5 combines with J gene TRBJ1-1, with 7 bases aligning to TRBD1. This CDR3 spans 14 amino acids. V was clipped by 0 bases and J by 5 bases; unmatched bases: 4. Germline V gene sequence: CDR1 SGHKS, CDR2 YYEKEE (reference sequence). Here the CDR3 reads CASSLEGGRTEAFF. In DNA, the CDR3 is TGTGCCAGCAGCTTGGAAGGGGGCCGAACTGAAGCTTTCTTT.